This T cell receptor beta chain was found in a study of identical twins. Study-level results: Reduced insertions were recorded for abundant cord blood beta clonotypes, with no such pattern in memory repertoires.

A word on this clonotype: Its target is not known.

cDNA carried unique molecular identifiers, and a universal primer site was added by template switching. TCRdb re-called the 5' RACE reads with MiXCR, one entry per CDR3 protein. The data hold around 960,000 distinct CDR3 sequences, with about 12% observed a single time. Germline assignment: CDR1 MNHEY and CDR2 SVGEGT. The V gene lost 6 bases and the J gene lost 3 bases, with 18 bases spanning the gap. The CDR3 spans 15 residues. Separately, the same data were catalogued under a study of yellow fever vaccine responses in identical twins.

The source material was PBMCs. V gene TRBV6-2 or TRBV6-3 combines with J gene TRBJ2-7; tentatively, D is TRBD1 (6 bases). The clonotype was recovered from a woman aged 18-30 years in good health. CDR3 in DNA: TGTGCCAGCAGCGGGACAACCCTGTCCGGCTACGAGCAGTACGTC. It yields the protein CASSGTTLSGYEQYV.